The next 26 T cell receptor beta chains were all read from a single sample in a study of CD8 T cells in ankylosing spondylitis. General study results and limits: Within ankylosing spondylitis blood, a TCR beta motif made up of fewer than ten highly homologous variants appeared to be characteristic.

These receptors' antigens are unknown. TCRdb ran MiXCR on the 5' RACE reads and lists one entry per CDR3 protein. The data contain about 220,000 distinct CDR3 sequences, around 6.6% of them singletons. The sample comprised blood, either unsorted or a sorted T cell fraction (not recorded which). The source is a male donor with ankylosing spondylitis.

J is TRBJ1-4 and V is TRBV28; 8 nucleotides align to TRBD1. The CDR3 runs 14 residues. Germline V gene sequence: CDR1 MDHEN, CDR2 SYDVKM. V gave up 2 bases and J gave up 8 bases; unmatched junction bases: 4. CDR3 nucleotides: TGTGCCAGCAGTTTAACCAGGGGGCGCGAAAAACTGTTTTTT. Protein sequence: CASSLTRGREKLFF.

Many counts were recorded for this clonotype. The rearrangement joins TRBV4-3 to TRBJ1-1; D call uncertain. The germline V and J ends were trimmed by 0 bases and 0 bases, with 14 bases remaining between them. The length of the CDR3 is 17 residues. CDR1 and CDR2 (germline): LGHNA, YSLEER. In DNA form, the CDR3 reads TGCGCCAGCAGCCAAGATGGGGTCCATCGACTGAACACTGAAGCTTTCTTT. This translates into CASSQDGVHRLNTEAFF.

This clonotype has just a few counts. CDR3 residues: CASSGGRDRAYNEQFF. CDR3 DNA: TGTGCCAGCAGCGGGGGTAGGGACAGGGCCTACAATGAGCAGTTCTTC. The V and J genes are TRBV6-1 and TRBJ2-1; 9 bases map to TRBD1. The CDR3 consists of 16 residues. Germline V CDR1 and CDR2: MNHNS, SASEGT. Trimming removed 6 bases from V and 2 bases from J; junction bases left unmatched: 8.

This clonotype has ten or more counts. V gene TRBV4-3 combines with J gene TRBJ2-1, with TRBD2 matching 13 bases. V trimming: 0 bases; J trimming: 4 bases; junction bases outside the gene matches: 3. Germline V gives CDR1 LGHNA, CDR2 YSLEER. The CDR3 extends over 17 amino acids. The CDR3 nucleotides are TGCGCCAGCAGCCAAGATAGACTAGCGGGAGGTTACAATGAGCAGTTCTTC. Translation gives CASSQDRLAGGYNEQFF.

This clonotype came up many times. Relative to the germline gene, one junction end is altered; a read error may explain this. This sequence joins TRBV27 and TRBJ2-1; the D gene is possibly TRBD2 (6 bases). There are 14 residues in the CDR3. The germline V gene encodes CDR1 MNHEY and CDR2 SMNVEV (reference sequence). The CDR3 spells CASRDRYGTLGPVF. CDR3 in DNA: TGTGCCAGCAGAGACCGCTACGGGACTCTAGGTCCGGTCTTC.

This clonotype was counted many times. The rearrangement uses TRBV7-3 and TRBJ1-5; weak D call: TRBD1 (5 bases). Per the germline V gene, CDR1 is SGHTA and CDR2 is FQGTGA. V was cut by 1 base and J by 3 bases, with 7 bases left in between. The CDR3 contains 14 residues. DNA for the CDR3: TGTGCCAGCAGCTTAAGGGGGGACAATCAGCCCCAGCATTTT. Translation gives CASSLRGDNQPQHF.

This clonotype was detected ten times or more. The DNA for the CDR3 is TGTGCCAGCAGTTTAGGGGCTCGTGGCAATCAGCCCCAGCATTTT. Its translation: CASSLGARGNQPQHF. The chain recombines TRBV12-3 or TRBV12-4 with TRBJ1-5; D unresolved. V was pared by 1 base and J by 2 bases, with 9 bases between. This CDR3 spans 15 amino acids.

This clonotype showed up many times. The chain couples TRBV12-3 or TRBV12-4 to TRBJ2-1; D call uncertain. This CDR3 comprises 11 residues. Trimming pared 1 base from V and 8 bases from J, leaving 3 bases between. As DNA, the CDR3 is TGTGCCAGCAGTTTAGGTTATGAGCAGTTCTTC. Amino acid sequence: CASSLGYEQFF.

This sequence joins TRBV7-8 and TRBJ2-7; 7 bases agree with TRBD1. CDR1 is SGHVS and CDR2 is FQNEAQ in the germline V gene. The CDR3 spans 14 residues. J gave up 2 bases and V 5 bases, and 6 bases lay outside the gene matches. CDR3 in DNA: TGTGCCAGCAGCCGAGGGACAGATCCCTACGAGCAGTACTTC. Protein: CASSRGTDPYEQYF. Complete variable domain (other parts from reference TRBV7-8 and TRBJ2-7): GAGVSQSPRYKVAKRGQDVALRCDPISGHVSLFWYQQALGQGPEFLTYFQNEAQLDKSGLPSDRFFAERPEGSVSTLKIQRTQQEDSAVYLCASSRGTDPYEQYFGPGTRLTVT.

This clonotype was recorded at least ten times. V and J are TRBV29-1 and TRBJ2-6; D ambiguous. V lost 4 bases and J 0 bases, leaving 10 bases between the germline ends. Looked up from germline, CDR1 is SQVTM and CDR2 is ANQGSEA. CDR3 length equals 15 residues. This CDR3 is CSVAGINSGANVLTF. The CDR3 DNA sequence: TGCAGCGTTGCGGGTATTAACTCTGGGGCCAACGTCCTGACTTTC. Looking up the rest from reference TRBV29-1 and TRBJ2-6 gives the full variable domain: SAVISQKPSRDICQRGTSLTIQCQVDSQVTMMFWYRQQPGQSLTLIATANQGSEATYESGFVIDKFPISRPNLTFSTLTVSNMSPEDSSIYLCSVAGINSGANVLTFGAGSRLTVL.

This clonotype was observed at least ten times. The genes are TRBV7-9 and TRBJ2-1; tentatively, D is TRBD1 (6 bases). Trimming removed 5 bases at V and 4 bases at J, with 18 bases between. CDR1 and CDR2 (germline): SEHNR, FQNEAQ (reference sequence). The CDR3 contains 16 residues. This chain's CDR3 is CASSPRDRKPYNEQFF. The CDR3 DNA sequence: TGTGCCAGCAGCCCTCGAGACAGGAAACCTTACAATGAGCAGTTCTTC.

This clonotype was observed many times. The J gene is TRBJ2-1, the V gene TRBV3-1, with a tentative D call TRBD1 (6 bases). This CDR3 is built from 15 residues. The germline V gene encodes CDR1 LGHDT and CDR2 YNNKEL (reference sequence). The V end was cut by 6 bases, the J end by 0 bases, with 12 bases between. The CDR3 sequence: CASRQGYYSYNEQFF. The CDR3 DNA is TGTGCCAGCAGGCAGGGGTACTACTCCTACAATGAGCAGTTCTTC.

This clonotype showed up many times. The chain links TRBV19 to TRBJ1-5; no definite D call. There are 15 residues in the CDR3. V lost 3 bases and J 1 base, leaving 10 bases between the germline ends. Germline CDR1 and CDR2: LNHDA and SQIVND (reference sequence). The CDR3 DNA reads as TGTGCCAGTAGTATCCTAGGCAGAAGCAATCAGCCCCAGCATTTT. Protein: CASSILGRSNQPQHF.

This clonotype was counted ten times or more. The V gene is TRBV11-2, the J gene TRBJ2-7; TRBD1 might be the D (5 bases). Germline CDR1 reads SGHAT; CDR2 reads FQNNGV. The CDR3 is 17 amino acids. With 3 bases removed from V and 1 base from J, the gap between germline ends came to 19 bases. CDR3 coding DNA: TGTGCCAGCAGCTTCCTAGGGGCAGCACAAACATCCTACGAGCAGTACTTC. Its protein is CASSFLGAAQTSYEQYF.

J is TRBJ2-7 and V is TRBV10-3, with D possibly TRBD1 on 6 matching bases. The CDR3 runs to 13 residues. V lost 6 bases and J 0 bases, leaving 9 bases between the germline ends. Per the germline V gene, CDR1 is ENHRY and CDR2 is SYGVKD. CDR3 in DNA: TGTGCCATCAGGGAGGACAGCTCCTACGAGCAGTACTTC. Protein: CAIREDSSYEQYF.

This clonotype was seen many times. The chain is built from TRBV11-1 and TRBJ2-1, with 14 nucleotides matching TRBD2. This CDR3 spans 21 amino acids. The germline V gene has CDR1 SGHAT and CDR2 FQDESV (reference sequence). V trimming: 5 bases; J trimming: 0 bases; junction bases outside the gene matches: 15. As DNA, the CDR3 is TGTGCCAGCAGCCTACGCTCCGGGACTAGCGGGGGCCTGAGCTCCTACAATGAGCAGTTCTTC. Translating gives CASSLRSGTSGGLSSYNEQFF.

The table lists this clonotype with many counts. The CDR3 loop is CSATDIAGVSNEQFF. Here the CDR3 DNA reads TGCAGTGCCACCGATATAGCGGGAGTCTCCAATGAGCAGTTCTTC. The rearrangement uses TRBV20-1 and TRBJ2-1, with 9 bases that match TRBD2. J lost 6 bases, V lost 6 bases, and 12 bases had no gene match. Germline V gene sequence: CDR1 DFQATT, CDR2 SNEGSKA (reference sequence). The CDR3 sequence is 15 residues long.

V gene TRBV6-2 or TRBV6-3 combines with J gene TRBJ2-7; the match to TRBD2 covers 10 bases. Losses at the gene ends were 6 bases for V and 0 bases for J; bases not matched to a gene: 20. The CDR3 loop spans 20 amino acids. The V gene's germline CDR1 is MNHEY and CDR2 SVGEGT. The CDR3 loop is CASRPGASTEGTSVSYEQYF. For the CDR3, the DNA is TGTGCCAGCAGGCCCGGAGCGTCGACAGAAGGGACTAGCGTCTCCTACGAGCAGTACTTC.

The rearrangement links TRBV21-1 to TRBJ2-7; TRBD1, as called in the table, went unchecked against the DNA. TRBV21-1 is assigned pseudogene status. The CDR3 has 16 residues. CDR3 loop: CASSKNRVVRNSEQYF. CDR3 DNA: TGTGCCAGCAGCAAAAACAGGGTGGTGAGAAATTCCGAGCAGTACTTC.

This clonotype was recorded a few times. This chain joins TRBV25-1 and TRBJ2-3; 7 positions agree with TRBD2. This CDR3 is built from 16 residues. V lost 4 bases, J lost 6 bases, and 13 bases stayed unmatched. The germline CDR1 and CDR2 sequences are MGHDK and SYGVNS. The CDR3, as DNA: TGTGCCAGCAGTGTGGGACTAACCGCTATCAGGGATACGCAGTATTTT. This gives the protein CASSVGLTAIRDTQYF.

This clonotype has at least ten counts. This sequence joins TRBV12-3 or TRBV12-4 and TRBJ1-5, with 7 positions matching TRBD1. CDR3 size: 13 residues. V was pared by 6 bases and J by 4 bases, with 3 bases of the junction left unmatched. CDR3 sequence (DNA): TGTGCCAGCAGGCGACAGGGAAATCAGCCCCAGCATTTT. Translated, it gives CASRRQGNQPQHF.

This clonotype was recorded many times. This chain links TRBV20-1 with TRBJ2-5; D perhaps matches TRBD1 (6 bases). Trimming shortened V by 6 bases and J by 1 base, and 15 bases separated the two germline ends. Looked up from germline, CDR1 is DFQATT and CDR2 is SNEGSKA (reference sequence). The CDR3 has 14 amino acids. Written as DNA, the CDR3 is TGCAGTGCCCAGTATACAGGGCTCCAAGAGACCCAGTACTTC. Amino acids: CSAQYTGLQETQYF.

This clonotype was seen ten or more times. The chain recombines TRBV4-3 with TRBJ1-2; the D gene is possibly TRBD1 (5 bases). Germline loops: CDR1 LGHNA, CDR2 YSLEER. This CDR3 comprises 19 residues. Trimming stripped 0 bases from V and 0 bases from J, with 20 bases between. The CDR3 loop is CASSQDNRRVEFANYGYTF. The DNA for the CDR3 is TGCGCCAGCAGCCAAGATAATCGCAGGGTTGAGTTCGCTAACTATGGCTACACCTTC.

This clonotype was observed many times. The chain carries TRBV9 and TRBJ1-1, with D maybe TRBD1 (6 bases). The CDR3 has 13 amino acids. Trimming cost V 4 bases and J 1 base, with 8 bases left between them. From germline, CDR1 is SGDLS and CDR2 YYNGEE. The CDR3 DNA reads as TGTGCCAGCAGCACAGGGCGGAACACTGAAGCTTTCTTT. This translates into CASSTGRNTEAFF.

In this sample, this clonotype turned up many times. This rearrangement joins TRBV13 to TRBJ1-6; the D is unclear. There are 13 residues in the CDR3. V was clipped by 0 bases and J by 7 bases, with 4 bases between them. The germline V gene has CDR1 PRHDT and CDR2 FYEKMQ (reference sequence). This CDR3 is CASSLGINSPLHF. The DNA of the CDR3 is TGTGCCAGCAGCTTAGGGATCAATTCACCCCTCCACTTT.

The rearrangement joins TRBV5-1 to TRBJ2-3; TRBD1 aligns across 9 bases. Germline CDR1 SGHRS, CDR2 YFSETQ. The CDR3 sequence is 15 residues long. Trimming at V came to 4 bases and at J to 6 bases, leaving 9 bases not matched to a gene. The CDR3, as DNA: TGCGCCAGCAGCCCCGGACAGGGGACAAAGGATACGCAGTATTTT. Its protein product is CASSPGQGTKDTQYF. Supplemented by reference TRBV5-1 and TRBJ2-3, the full variable domain reads KAGVTQTPRYLIKTRGQQVTLSCSPISGHRSVSWYQQTPGQGLQFLFEYFSETQRNKGNFPGRFSGRQFSNSRSEMNVSTLELGDSALYLCASSPGQGTKDTQYFGPGTRLTVL.